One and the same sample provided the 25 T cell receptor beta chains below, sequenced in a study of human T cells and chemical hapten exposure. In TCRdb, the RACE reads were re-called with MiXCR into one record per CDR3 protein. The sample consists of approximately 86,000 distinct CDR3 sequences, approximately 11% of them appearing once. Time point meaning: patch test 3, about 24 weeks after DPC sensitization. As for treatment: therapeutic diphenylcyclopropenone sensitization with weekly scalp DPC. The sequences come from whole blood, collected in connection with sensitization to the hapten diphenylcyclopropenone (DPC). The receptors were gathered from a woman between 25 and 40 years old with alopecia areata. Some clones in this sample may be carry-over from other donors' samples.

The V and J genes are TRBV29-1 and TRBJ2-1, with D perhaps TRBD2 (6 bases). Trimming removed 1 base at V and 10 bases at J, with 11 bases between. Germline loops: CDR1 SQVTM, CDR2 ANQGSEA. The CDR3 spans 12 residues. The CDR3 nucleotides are TGCAGCGTTGAAGGTGCGGGACGGGAGCAGTTCTTC. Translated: CSVEGAGREQFF.

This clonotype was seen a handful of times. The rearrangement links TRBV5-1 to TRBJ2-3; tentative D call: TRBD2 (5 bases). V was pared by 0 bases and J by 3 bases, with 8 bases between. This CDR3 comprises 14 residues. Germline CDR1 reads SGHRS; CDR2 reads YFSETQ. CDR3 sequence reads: CASSLETKTDTQYF. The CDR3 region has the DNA TGCGCCAGCAGCTTGGAGACTAAGACAGATACGCAGTATTTT.

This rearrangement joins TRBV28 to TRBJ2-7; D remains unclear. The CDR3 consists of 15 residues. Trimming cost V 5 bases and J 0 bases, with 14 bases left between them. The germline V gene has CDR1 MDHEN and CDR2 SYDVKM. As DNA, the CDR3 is TGTGCCAGCAGTCTCCTTTCCGCTAGCTCCTACGAGCAGTACTTC. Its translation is CASSLLSASSYEQYF.

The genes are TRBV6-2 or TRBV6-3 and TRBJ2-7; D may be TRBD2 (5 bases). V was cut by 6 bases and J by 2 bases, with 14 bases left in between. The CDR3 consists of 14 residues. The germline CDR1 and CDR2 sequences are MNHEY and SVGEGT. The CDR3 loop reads CASRGQRVTYEQYF. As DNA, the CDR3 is TGTGCCAGCAGAGGGCAGAGGGTTACCTACGAGCAGTACTTC.

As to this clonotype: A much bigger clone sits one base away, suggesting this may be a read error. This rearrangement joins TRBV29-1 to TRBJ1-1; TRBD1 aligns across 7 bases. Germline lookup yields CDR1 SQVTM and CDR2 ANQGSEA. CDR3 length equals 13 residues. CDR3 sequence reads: CSVEAATGTVAFF. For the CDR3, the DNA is TGCAGCGTTGAAGCCGCGACAGGGACTGTAGCTTTCTTT.

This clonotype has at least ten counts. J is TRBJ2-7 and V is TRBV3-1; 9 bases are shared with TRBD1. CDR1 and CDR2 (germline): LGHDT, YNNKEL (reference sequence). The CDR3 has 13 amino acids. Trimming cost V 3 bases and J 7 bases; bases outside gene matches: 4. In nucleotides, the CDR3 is TGTGCCAGCAGCCATAGGACAGGGGAAGAGCAGTACTTC. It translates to CASSHRTGEEQYF.

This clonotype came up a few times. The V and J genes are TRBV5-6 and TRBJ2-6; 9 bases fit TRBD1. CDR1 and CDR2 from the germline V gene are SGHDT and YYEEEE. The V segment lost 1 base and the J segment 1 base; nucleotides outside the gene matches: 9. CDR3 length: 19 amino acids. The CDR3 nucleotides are TGTGCCAGCAGCTTGCCTCCGGGACAGGGAGTTTCTGGGGCCAACGTCCTGACTTTC. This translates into CASSLPPGQGVSGANVLTF.

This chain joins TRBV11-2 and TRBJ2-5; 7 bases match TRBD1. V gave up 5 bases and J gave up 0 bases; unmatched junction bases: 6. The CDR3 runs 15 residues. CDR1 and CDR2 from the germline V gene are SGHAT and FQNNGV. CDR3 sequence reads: CASSKQTGYQETQYF. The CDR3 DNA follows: TGTGCCAGCAGCAAACAGACAGGGTACCAAGAGACCCAGTACTTC.

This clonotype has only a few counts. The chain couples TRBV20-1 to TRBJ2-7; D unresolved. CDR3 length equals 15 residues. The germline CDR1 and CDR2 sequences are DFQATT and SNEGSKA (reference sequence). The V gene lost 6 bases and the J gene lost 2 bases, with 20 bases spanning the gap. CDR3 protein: CSARRELGFAYEQYV. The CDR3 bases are TGCAGTGCCAGAAGAGAACTGGGTTTTGCCTACGAGCAGTACGTC.

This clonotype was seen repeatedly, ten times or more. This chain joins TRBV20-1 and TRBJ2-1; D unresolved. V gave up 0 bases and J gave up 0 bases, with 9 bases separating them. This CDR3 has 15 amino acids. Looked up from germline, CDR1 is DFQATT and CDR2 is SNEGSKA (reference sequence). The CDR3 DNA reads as TGCAGTGCTAGAGATTATCCCCGCTCCTACAATGAGCAGTTCTTC. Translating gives CSARDYPRSYNEQFF.

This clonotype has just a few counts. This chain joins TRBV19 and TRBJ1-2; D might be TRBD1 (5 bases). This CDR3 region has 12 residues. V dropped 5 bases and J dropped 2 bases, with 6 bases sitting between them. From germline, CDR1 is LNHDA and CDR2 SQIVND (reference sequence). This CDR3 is CASSWGNYGYTF. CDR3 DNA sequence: TGTGCCAGTAGTTGGGGGAACTATGGCTACACCTTC.

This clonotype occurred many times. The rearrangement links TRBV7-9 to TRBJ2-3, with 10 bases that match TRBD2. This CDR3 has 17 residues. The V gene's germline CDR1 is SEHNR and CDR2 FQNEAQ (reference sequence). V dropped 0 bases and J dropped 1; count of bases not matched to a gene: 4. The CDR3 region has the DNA TGTGCCAGCAGCTTAGCGGGGACTAGCGTTGGCACAGATACGCAGTATTTT. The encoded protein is CASSLAGTSVGTDTQYF.

CDR3 in amino acids: CASSGTTYNQPQHF. The CDR3 nucleotides read TGTGCCAGCTCCGGGACGACTTACAATCAGCCCCAGCATTTT. The chain combines TRBV19 with TRBJ1-5, with D maybe TRBD1 (5 bases). The CDR3 runs 14 residues. Germline lookup yields CDR1 LNHDA and CDR2 SQIVND (reference sequence). Trimming left V 9 bases short and J 3 bases short, with 15 bases between.

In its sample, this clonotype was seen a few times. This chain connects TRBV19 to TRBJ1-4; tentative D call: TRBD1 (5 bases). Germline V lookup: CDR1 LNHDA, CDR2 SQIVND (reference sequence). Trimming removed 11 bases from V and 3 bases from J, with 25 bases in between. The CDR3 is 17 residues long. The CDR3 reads CASRPPGTTGANEKLFF. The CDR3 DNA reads TGTGCCTCCCGCCCTCCGGGAACCACGGGGGCTAATGAAAAACTGTTTTTT.

CDR3 sequence reads: CAISPGAEAFF. Here the CDR3 DNA reads TGTGCCATCAGTCCCGGAGCGGAAGCTTTCTTT. The rearrangement uses TRBV10-3 and TRBJ1-1, with D unclear. The CDR3 has 11 residues. Germline lookup yields CDR1 ENHRY and CDR2 SYGVKD. V was trimmed by 5 bases and J by 8 bases, leaving 9 bases between them.

CDR3 amino acids: CASSPSTGDSRTQYF. The CDR3 DNA sequence: TGTGCCAGCAGCCCATCAACAGGGGACAGTAGGACCCAGTACTTC. The chain couples TRBV7-6 to TRBJ2-5, with 7 bases matching TRBD1. CDR1 and CDR2 from the germline V gene are SGHVS and FNYEAQ. The CDR3 runs to 15 residues. The junction had 13 bases not matched to a gene; V was cut back by 5 bases and J by 7 bases.

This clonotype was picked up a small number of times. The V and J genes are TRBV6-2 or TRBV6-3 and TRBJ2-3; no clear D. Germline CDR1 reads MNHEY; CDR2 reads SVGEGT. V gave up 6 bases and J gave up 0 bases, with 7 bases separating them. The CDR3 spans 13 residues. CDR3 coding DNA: TGTGCCAGCAGAAATCCTAGCACAGATACGCAGTATTTT. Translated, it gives CASRNPSTDTQYF.

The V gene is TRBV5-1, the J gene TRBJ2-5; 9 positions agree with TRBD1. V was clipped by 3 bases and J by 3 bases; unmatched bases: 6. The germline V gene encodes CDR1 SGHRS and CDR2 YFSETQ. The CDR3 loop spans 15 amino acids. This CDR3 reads CASSWTTGGEETQYF. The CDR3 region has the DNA TGCGCCAGCAGCTGGACGACAGGGGGAGAAGAGACCCAGTACTTC.

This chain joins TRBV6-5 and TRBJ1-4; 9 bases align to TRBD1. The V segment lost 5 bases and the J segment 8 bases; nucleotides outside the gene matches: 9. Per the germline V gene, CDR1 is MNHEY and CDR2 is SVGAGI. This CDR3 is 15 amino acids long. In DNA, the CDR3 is TGTGCCAGCAGTCGGACAGGGGCGTTCGGAGAAAAACTGTTTTTT. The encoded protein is CASSRTGAFGEKLFF.

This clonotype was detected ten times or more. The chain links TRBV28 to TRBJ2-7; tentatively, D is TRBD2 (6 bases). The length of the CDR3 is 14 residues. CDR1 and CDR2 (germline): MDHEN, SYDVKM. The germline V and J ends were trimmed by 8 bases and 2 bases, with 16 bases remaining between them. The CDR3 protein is CASGPGLTTYEQYF. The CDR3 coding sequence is TGTGCCAGCGGGCCTGGACTAACGACCTACGAGCAGTACTTC.

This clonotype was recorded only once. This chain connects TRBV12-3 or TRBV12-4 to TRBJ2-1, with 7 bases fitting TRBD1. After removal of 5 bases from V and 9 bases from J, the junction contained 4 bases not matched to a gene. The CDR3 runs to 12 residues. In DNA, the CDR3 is TGTGCCAGCAGTGCGACAGGGTTTGAGCAGTTCTTC. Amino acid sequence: CASSATGFEQFF.

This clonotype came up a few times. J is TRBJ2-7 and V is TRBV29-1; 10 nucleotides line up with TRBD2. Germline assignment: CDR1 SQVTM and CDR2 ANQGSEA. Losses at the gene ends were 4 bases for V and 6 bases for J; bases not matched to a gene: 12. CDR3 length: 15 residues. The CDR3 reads CSVGDWTSGRIEQYF. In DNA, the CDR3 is TGCAGCGTTGGGGACTGGACTAGCGGACGAATCGAGCAGTACTTC.

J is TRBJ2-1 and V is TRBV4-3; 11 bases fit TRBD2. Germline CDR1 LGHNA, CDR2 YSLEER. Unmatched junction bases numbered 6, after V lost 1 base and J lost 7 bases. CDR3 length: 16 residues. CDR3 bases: TGCGCCAGCAGCCAAGTTTTTAGCGGGAGGGCGAATGAGCAGTTCTTC. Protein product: CASSQVFSGRANEQFF.

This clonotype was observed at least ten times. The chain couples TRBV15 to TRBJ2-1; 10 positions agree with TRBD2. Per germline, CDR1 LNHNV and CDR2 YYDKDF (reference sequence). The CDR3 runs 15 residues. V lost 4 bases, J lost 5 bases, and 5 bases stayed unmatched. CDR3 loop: CATSTRTSGDNEQFF. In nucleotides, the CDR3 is TGTGCCACCAGCACCCGGACTAGCGGAGACAATGAGCAGTTCTTC. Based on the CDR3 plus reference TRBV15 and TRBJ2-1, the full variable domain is DAMVIQNPRYQVTQFGKPVTLSCSQTLNHNVMYWYQQKSSQAPKLLFHYYDKDFNNEADTPDNFQSRRPNTSFCFLDIRSPGLGDTAMYLCATSTRTSGDNEQFFGPGTRLTVL.

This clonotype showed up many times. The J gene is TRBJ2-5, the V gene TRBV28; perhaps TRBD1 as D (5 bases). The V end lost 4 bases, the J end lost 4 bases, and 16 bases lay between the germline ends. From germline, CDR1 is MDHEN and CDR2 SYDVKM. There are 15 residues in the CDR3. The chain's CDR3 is CASSSPGLPRETQYF. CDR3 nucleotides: TGTGCCAGCAGTTCCCCAGGGCTGCCGAGAGAGACCCAGTACTTC.